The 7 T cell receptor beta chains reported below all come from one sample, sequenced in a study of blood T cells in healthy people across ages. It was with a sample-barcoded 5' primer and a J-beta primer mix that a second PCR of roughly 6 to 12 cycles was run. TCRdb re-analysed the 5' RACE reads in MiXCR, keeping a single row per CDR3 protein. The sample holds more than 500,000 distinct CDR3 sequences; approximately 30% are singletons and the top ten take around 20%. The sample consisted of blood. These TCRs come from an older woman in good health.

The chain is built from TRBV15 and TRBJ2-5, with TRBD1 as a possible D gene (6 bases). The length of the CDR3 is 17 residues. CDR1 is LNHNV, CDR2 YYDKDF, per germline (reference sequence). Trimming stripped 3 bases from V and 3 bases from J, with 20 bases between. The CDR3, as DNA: TGTGCCACCAGCAGGAAGGGACAATACCTGGGGGAAGAGACCCAGTACTTC. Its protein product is CATSRKGQYLGEETQYF.

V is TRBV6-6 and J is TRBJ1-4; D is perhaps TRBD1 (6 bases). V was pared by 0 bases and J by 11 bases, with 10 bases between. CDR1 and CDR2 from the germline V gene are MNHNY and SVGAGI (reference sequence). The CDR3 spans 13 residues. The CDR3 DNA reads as TGTGCCAGCAGTTACTCACCAGGGGTTAAACTGTTTTTT. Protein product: CASSYSPGVKLFF.

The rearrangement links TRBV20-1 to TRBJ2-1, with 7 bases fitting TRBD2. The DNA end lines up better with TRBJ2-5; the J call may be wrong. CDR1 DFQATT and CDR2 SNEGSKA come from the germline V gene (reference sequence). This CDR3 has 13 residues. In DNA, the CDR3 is TGCAGTGCCCCGGGGGGTGGGCGAGAGACCCAGTACTTC. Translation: CSAPGGGRETQYF.

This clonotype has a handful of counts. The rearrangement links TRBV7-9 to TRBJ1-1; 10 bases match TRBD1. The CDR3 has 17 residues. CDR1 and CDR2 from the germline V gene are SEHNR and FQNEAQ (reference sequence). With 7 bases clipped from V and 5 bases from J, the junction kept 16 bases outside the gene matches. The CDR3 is CASTPKMTGGGRTEAFF. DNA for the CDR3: TGTGCCAGCACCCCAAAGATGACAGGGGGCGGGAGGACTGAAGCTTTCTTT.

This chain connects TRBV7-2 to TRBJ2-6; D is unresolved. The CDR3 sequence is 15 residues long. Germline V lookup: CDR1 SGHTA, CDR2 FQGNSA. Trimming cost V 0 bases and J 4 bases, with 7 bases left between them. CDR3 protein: CASSLATSGANVLTF. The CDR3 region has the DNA TGTGCCAGCAGCTTAGCAACGTCCGGGGCCAACGTCCTGACTTTC.

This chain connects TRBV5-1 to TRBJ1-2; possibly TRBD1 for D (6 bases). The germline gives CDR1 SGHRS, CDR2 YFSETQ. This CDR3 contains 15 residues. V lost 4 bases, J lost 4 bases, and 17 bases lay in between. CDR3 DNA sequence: TGCGCCAGCAGCCAGACGCAGGGGAGAAGCTATGGCTACACCTTC. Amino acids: CASSQTQGRSYGYTF.

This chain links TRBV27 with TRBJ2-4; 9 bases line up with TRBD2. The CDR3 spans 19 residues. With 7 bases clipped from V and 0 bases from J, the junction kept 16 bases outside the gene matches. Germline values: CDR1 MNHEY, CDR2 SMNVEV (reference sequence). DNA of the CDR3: TGTGCCAGCAAGTTCCCCCTGGCTAGCGGGGTAGAAGCCAAAAACATTCAGTACTTC. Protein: CASKFPLASGVEAKNIQYF.